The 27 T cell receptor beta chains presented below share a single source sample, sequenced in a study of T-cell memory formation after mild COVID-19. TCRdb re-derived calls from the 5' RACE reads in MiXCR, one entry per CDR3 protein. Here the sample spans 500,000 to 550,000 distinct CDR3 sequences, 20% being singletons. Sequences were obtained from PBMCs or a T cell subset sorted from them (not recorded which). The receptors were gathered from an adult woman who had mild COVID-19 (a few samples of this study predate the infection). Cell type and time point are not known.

The CDR3 sequence: CASSLDGEREAFF. The CDR3 DNA follows: TGTGCCAGCAGCTTAGACGGTGAAAGGGAAGCTTTCTTT. The rearrangement joins TRBV5-5 to TRBJ1-1; no clear D. The V end lost 2 bases, the J end lost 8 bases, and 13 bases lay between the germline ends. Per germline, CDR1 SGHKS and CDR2 YYEKEE (reference sequence). The CDR3 consists of 13 residues.

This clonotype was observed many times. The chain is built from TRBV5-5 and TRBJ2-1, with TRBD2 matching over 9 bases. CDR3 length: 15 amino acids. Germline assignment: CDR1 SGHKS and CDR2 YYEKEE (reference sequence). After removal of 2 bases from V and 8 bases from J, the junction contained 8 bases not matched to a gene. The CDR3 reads CASSFGGGASYEQFF. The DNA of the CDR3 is TGTGCCAGCAGCTTCGGCGGGGGGGCGTCGTATGAGCAGTTCTTC.

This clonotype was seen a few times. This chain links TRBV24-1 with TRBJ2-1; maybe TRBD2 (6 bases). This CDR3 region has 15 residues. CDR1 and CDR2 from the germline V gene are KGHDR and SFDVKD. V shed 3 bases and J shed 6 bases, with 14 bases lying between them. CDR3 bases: TGTGCCACCAGTGATCCCGGGACTGTCCCCAATGAGCAGTTCTTC. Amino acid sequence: CATSDPGTVPNEQFF.

CDR3 protein: CASSLRGADEQFF. The CDR3 DNA reads as TGTGCCAGCAGTTTACGGGGGGCCGATGAGCAGTTCTTC. The chain carries TRBV12-3 or TRBV12-4 and TRBJ2-1, with D maybe TRBD2 (7 bases). Trimming cost V 2 bases and J 8 bases, with 10 bases left between them. This CDR3 comprises 13 residues.

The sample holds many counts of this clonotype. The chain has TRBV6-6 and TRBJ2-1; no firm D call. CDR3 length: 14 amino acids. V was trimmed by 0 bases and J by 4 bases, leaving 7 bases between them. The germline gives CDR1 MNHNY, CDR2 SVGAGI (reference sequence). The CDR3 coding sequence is TGTGCCAGCAGTTACTCGAGAGTTTACAATGAGCAGTTCTTC. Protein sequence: CASSYSRVYNEQFF.

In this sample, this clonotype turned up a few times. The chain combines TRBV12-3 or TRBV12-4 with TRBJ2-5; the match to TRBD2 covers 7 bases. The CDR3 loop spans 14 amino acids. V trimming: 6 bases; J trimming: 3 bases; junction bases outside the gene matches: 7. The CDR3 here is CASRGLGGEETQYF. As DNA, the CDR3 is TGTGCCAGCAGAGGACTAGGAGGTGAAGAGACCCAGTACTTC.

CDR3 sequence: CASRFNKGGSPLHF. The DNA of the CDR3 is TGTGCCAGCAGATTTAATAAGGGGGGATCACCCCTCCACTTT. The rearrangement joins TRBV6-5 to TRBJ1-6, with a possible D match to TRBD1 (6 bases). CDR1 MNHEY and CDR2 SVGAGI come from the germline V gene. Trimming took 6 bases from V and 10 from J, leaving 16 bases between them. The CDR3 has 14 amino acids.

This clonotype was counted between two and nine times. CDR3 sequence (DNA): TGTGCCAGCAGTGGGCTTGGGGGAGCGGGAGAGACCCAGTACTTC. Encoded protein: CASSGLGGAGETQYF. The chain couples TRBV2 to TRBJ2-5; maybe TRBD2 (6 bases). The germline gives CDR1 SNHLY, CDR2 FYNNEI. Trimming removed 4 bases from V and 4 bases from J, with 16 bases in between. This CDR3 region has 15 residues.

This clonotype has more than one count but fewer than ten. CDR3 DNA sequence: TGTGCCAGCAGCAACAGGGTTAATTCACCCCTCCACTTT. It yields the protein CASSNRVNSPLHF. The V call is TRBV7-9, the J call TRBJ1-6; D might be TRBD1 (6 bases). V was cut by 5 bases and J by 6 bases, with 8 bases left in between. The length of the CDR3 is 13 residues. The germline CDR1 and CDR2 sequences are SEHNR and FQNEAQ (reference sequence).

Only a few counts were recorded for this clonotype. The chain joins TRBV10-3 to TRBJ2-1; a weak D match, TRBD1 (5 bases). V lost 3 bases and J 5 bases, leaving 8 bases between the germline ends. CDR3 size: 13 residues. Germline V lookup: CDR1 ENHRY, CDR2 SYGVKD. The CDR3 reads CAISEDRNNEQFF. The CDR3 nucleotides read TGTGCCATCAGTGAAGACAGAAACAATGAGCAGTTCTTC.

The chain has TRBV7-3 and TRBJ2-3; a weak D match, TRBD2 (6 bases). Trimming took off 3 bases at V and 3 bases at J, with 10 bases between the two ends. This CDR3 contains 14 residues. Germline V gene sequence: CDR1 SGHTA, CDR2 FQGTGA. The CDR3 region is CASSLTRRTDTQYF. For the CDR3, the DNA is TGTGCCAGCAGCTTGACTAGGCGGACAGATACGCAGTATTTT.

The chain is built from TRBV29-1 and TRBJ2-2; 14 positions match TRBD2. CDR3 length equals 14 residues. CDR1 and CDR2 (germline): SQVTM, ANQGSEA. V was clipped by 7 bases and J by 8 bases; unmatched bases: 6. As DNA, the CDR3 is TGCAGCGGAGAAAGACTAGCGGGAGGGGGGGAGCTGTTTTTT. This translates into CSGERLAGGGELFF.

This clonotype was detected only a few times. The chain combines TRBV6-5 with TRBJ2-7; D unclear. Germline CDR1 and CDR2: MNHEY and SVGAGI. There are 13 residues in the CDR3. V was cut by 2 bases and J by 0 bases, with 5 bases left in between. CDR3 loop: CASSYNPSYEQYF. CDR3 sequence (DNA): TGTGCCAGCAGTTACAATCCCTCCTACGAGCAGTACTTC.

CDR3 amino acids: CASSSQATGELFF. For the CDR3, the DNA is TGTGCCAGCAGTTCACAGGCGACCGGGGAGCTGTTTTTT. The chain uses TRBV12-3 or TRBV12-4 and TRBJ2-2, with D perhaps matching TRBD1 (5 bases). This CDR3 is built from 13 residues. The V and J ends lost 4 bases and 5 bases respectively, with 8 bases between them.

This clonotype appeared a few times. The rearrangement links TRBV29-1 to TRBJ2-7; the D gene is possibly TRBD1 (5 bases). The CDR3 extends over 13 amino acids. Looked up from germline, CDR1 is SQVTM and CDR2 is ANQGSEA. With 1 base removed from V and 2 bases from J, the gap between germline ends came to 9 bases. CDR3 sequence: CSVEAQATYEQYF. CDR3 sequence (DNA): TGCAGCGTTGAAGCACAGGCCACCTACGAGCAGTACTTC.

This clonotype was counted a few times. CDR3 protein: CAISDIPSGRAEEETQYF. In DNA form, the CDR3 reads TGTGCCATCAGTGACATTCCTAGCGGGAGGGCCGAGGAAGAGACCCAGTACTTC. This rearrangement joins TRBV10-3 to TRBJ2-5, with TRBD2 matching over 12 bases. The germline CDR1 and CDR2 sequences are ENHRY and SYGVKD. CDR3 length: 18 amino acids. The V gene end was trimmed by 3 bases and the J gene end by 3 bases; junction bases not matched to a gene: 11.

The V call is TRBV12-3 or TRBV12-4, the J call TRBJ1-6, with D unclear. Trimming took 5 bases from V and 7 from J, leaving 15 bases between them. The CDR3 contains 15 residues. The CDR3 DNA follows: TGTGCCAGCAGTCCATCGTGGGAGGACAATTCACCCCTCCACTTT. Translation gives CASSPSWEDNSPLHF.

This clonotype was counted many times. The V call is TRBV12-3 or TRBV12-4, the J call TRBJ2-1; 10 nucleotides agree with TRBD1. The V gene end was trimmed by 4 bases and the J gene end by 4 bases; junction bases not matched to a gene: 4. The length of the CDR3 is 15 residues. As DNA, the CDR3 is TGTGCCAGCAGTTCCCGGGACAGGGGTTACAATGAGCAGTTCTTC. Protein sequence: CASSSRDRGYNEQFF.

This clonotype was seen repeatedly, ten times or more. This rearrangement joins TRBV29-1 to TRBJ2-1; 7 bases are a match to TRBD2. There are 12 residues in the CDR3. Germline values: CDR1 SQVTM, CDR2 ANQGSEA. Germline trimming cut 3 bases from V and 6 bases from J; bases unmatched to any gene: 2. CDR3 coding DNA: TGCAGCGTTGAGCCTAGCGGCAATGAGCAGTTCTTC. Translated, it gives CSVEPSGNEQFF.

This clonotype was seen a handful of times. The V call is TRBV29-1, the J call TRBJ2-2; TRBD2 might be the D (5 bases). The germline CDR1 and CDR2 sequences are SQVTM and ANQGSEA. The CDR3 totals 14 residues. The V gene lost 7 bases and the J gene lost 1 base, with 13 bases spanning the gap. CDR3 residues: CSAHGLKNTGELFF. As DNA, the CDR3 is TGCAGCGCCCATGGACTGAAGAACACCGGGGAGCTGTTTTTT.

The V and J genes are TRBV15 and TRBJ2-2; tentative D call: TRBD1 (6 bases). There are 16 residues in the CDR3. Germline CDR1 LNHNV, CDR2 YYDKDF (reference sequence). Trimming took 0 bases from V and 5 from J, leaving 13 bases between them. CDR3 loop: CATSRDGTGTTGELFF. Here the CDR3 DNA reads TGTGCCACCAGCAGAGATGGAACAGGGACAACCGGGGAGCTGTTTTTT.

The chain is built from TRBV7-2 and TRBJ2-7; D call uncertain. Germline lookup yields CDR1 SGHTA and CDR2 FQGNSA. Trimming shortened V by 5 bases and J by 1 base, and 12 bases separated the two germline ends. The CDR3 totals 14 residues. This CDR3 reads CASSPPDLSYEQYF. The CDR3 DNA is TGTGCCAGCAGCCCCCCGGACCTATCCTACGAGCAGTACTTC. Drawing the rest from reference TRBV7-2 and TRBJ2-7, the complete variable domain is GAGVSQSPSNKVTEKGKDVELRCDPISGHTALYWYRQSLGQGLEFLIYFQGNSAPDKSGLPSDRFSAERTGGSVSTLTIQRTQQEDSAVYLCASSPPDLSYEQYFGPGTRLTVT.

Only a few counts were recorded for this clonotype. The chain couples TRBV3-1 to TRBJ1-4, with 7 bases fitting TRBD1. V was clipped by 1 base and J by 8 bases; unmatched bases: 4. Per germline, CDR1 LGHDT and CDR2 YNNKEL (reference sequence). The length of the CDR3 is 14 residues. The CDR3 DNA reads TGTGCCAGCAGCCAAGTACAGGGGAACGAAAAACTGTTTTTT. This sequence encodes CASSQVQGNEKLFF.

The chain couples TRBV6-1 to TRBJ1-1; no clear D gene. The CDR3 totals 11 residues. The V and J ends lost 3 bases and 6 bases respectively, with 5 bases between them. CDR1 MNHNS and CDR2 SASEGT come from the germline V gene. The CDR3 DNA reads TGTGCCAGCAGTGATTACGCTGAAGCTTTCTTT. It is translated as CASSDYAEAFF.

The CDR3 is CASSTIPGSPLDTEAFF. The CDR3, as DNA: TGTGCCAGCAGCACTATCCCCGGCAGTCCCTTGGACACTGAAGCTTTCTTT. The chain couples TRBV7-9 to TRBJ1-1; no clear D. This CDR3 has 17 amino acids. Germline V CDR1 and CDR2: SEHNR, FQNEAQ (reference sequence). V lost 5 bases and J lost 3, with 22 bases in between.

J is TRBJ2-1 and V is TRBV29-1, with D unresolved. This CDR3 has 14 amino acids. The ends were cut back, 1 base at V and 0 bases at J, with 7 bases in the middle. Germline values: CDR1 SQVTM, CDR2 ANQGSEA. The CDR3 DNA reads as TGCAGCGTTGAAGCCTACAGCTCCTACAATGAGCAGTTCTTC. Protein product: CSVEAYSSYNEQFF.

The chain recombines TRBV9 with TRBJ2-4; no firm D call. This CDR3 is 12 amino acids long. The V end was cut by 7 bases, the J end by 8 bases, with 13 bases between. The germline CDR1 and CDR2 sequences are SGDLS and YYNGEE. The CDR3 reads CASSRWDDIQYF. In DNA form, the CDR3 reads TGTGCCAGCTCAAGGTGGGATGACATTCAGTACTTC.